One sample yielded the 31 T cell receptor beta chains listed below, sequenced in a study of shared clonotypes between healthy human individuals. TCRdb keeps only in-frame clones here, not all; method: immunoSEQ multiplex PCR. The data contain 230,000 or so clones, approximately 65% of them seen just once; the ten biggest clones take up approximately 12%. Sequenced material: memory CD4+ T cells sorted from blood. This sample's subset: CD45RA-negative fraction. These receptor sequences come from a man aged 30-40 years in good health.

This sequence joins TRBV6-6 and TRBJ2-3; no definite D call. Germline CDR1 and CDR2: MNHNY and SVGAGI (reference sequence). The CDR3 length is 13 residues. V was pared by 4 bases and J by 2 bases, with 7 bases between. The CDR3 bases are TGTGCCAGCAGTTTGAGGCCCACAGATACGCAGTATTTT. This sequence encodes CASSLRPTDTQYF.

This clone was recorded a few times. The chain combines TRBV6-5 with TRBJ1-4; D remains ambiguous. The V end lost 4 bases, the J end lost 2 bases, and 8 bases lay between the germline ends. The CDR3 totals 14 residues. Germline V gene data show CDR1 as MNHEY and CDR2 as SVGAGI. The CDR3 here is CASSSRGTNEKLFF. The CDR3, as DNA: TGTGCCAGCAGTTCACGTGGGACTAATGAAAAACTGTTTTTT.

This clone has just a few counts. The genes are TRBV5-4 and TRBJ2-5; the D is unclear. CDR1 SGHNT and CDR2 YYREEE come from the germline V gene (reference sequence). The CDR3 runs 16 residues. V shed 0 bases and J shed 1 base, with 13 bases lying between them. The DNA for the CDR3 is TGTGCCAGCAGCTTGGCTGGTAGCAGGTTCCAAGAGACCCAGTACTTC. This sequence encodes CASSLAGSRFQETQYF.

This rearrangement joins TRBV7-8 to TRBJ2-7, with 9 bases aligning to TRBD2. V dropped 4 bases and J dropped 1; count of bases not matched to a gene: 14. This CDR3 has 18 residues. From germline, CDR1 is SGHVS and CDR2 FQNEAQ. CDR3 region: CASSSTGAGGFGSYEQYF. The CDR3, as DNA: TGTGCCAGCAGCTCCACGGGAGCGGGGGGTTTTGGGTCCTACGAGCAGTACTTC. Supplemented by reference TRBV7-8 and TRBJ2-7, the full variable domain reads GAGVSQSPRYKVAKRGQDVALRCDPISGHVSLFWYQQALGQGPEFLTYFQNEAQLDKSGLPSDRFFAERPEGSVSTLKIQRTQQEDSAVYLCASSSTGAGGFGSYEQYFGPGTRLTVT.

V usage is TRBV4-3 and J usage is TRBJ2-5; D unresolved. V gave up 0 bases and J gave up 2 bases, with 13 bases separating them. The CDR3 covers 16 residues. Germline CDR1 LGHNA, CDR2 YSLEER. CDR3: CASSQDRLVGQETQYF. CDR3 coding DNA: TGCGCCAGCAGCCAAGATAGGCTCGTCGGACAAGAGACCCAGTACTTC.

The rearrangement joins TRBV7-6 to TRBJ2-3, with a possible D match to TRBD1 (5 bases). CDR3 length: 15 residues. The germline V gene has CDR1 SGHVS and CDR2 FNYEAQ. V was clipped by 2 bases and J by 2 bases, with 11 bases between them. CDR3 sequence (DNA): TGTGCCAGCAGCTTAAGTGGGGCAGACACAGATACGCAGTATTTT. This encodes CASSLSGADTDTQYF.

This rearrangement joins TRBV5-4 to TRBJ2-4; no definite D call. The germline V gene has CDR1 SGHNT and CDR2 YYREEE (reference sequence). Trimming left V 5 bases short and J 0 bases short, with 9 bases between. This CDR3 has 14 residues. CDR3 residues: CASRADLAKNIQYF. The CDR3 nucleotides are TGTGCCAGCAGGGCAGACCTAGCCAAAAACATTCAGTACTTC.

This clone was observed a few times. The chain joins TRBV7-2 to TRBJ2-3, with TRBD1 matching over 11 bases. The germline V gene has CDR1 SGHTA and CDR2 FQGNSA. V lost 5 bases to trimming and J lost 9 bases; unmatched junction nucleotides: 10. The CDR3 loop spans 15 amino acids. The DNA for the CDR3 is TGTGCCAGCAGCCCAGGACAGGGGGCTGGGCGGACGCAGTATTTT. Protein: CASSPGQGAGRTQYF.

This clone has more than one count but fewer than ten. CDR3 protein: CASKGHISNQPQHF. Written as DNA, the CDR3 is TGTGCCAGCAAGGGACACATTAGCAATCAGCCCCAGCATTTT. This chain connects TRBV28 to TRBJ1-5; D possibly corresponds to TRBD1 (6 bases). Trimming pared 7 bases from V and 0 bases from J, leaving 10 bases between. This CDR3 spans 14 amino acids. Germline V CDR1 and CDR2: MDHEN, SYDVKM.

This clone was seen at least ten times. This rearrangement joins TRBV2 to TRBJ1-1; no clear D gene. The CDR3 extends over 13 amino acids. Trimming removed 6 bases from V and 5 bases from J, with 13 bases in between. From germline, CDR1 is SNHLY and CDR2 FYNNEI. CDR3 loop: CASSERSRTEAFF. DNA of the CDR3: TGTGCCAGCAGCGAGAGGAGTCGAACTGAAGCTTTCTTT. The variable domain in full, with the rest retrieved from reference TRBV2 and TRBJ1-1, is EPEVTQTPSHQVTQMGQEVILRCVPISNHLYFYWYRQILGQKVEFLVSFYNNEISEKSEIFDDQFSVERPDGSNFTLKIRSTKLEDSAMYFCASSERSRTEAFFGQGTRLTVV.

This CDR3 is CASSSGGTSGSETQYF. The CDR3 DNA is TGTGCCAGCAGCTCCGGTGGGACTAGCGGGAGTGAGACCCAGTACTTC. This chain uses TRBV5-4 with TRBJ2-5; TRBD2 matches 14 bases. CDR1 and CDR2 (germline): SGHNT, YYREEE (reference sequence). The ends lost 3 bases at V and 5 bases at J; junction bases unmatched: 6. The CDR3 has 16 residues.

This chain connects TRBV11-2 to TRBJ2-4; D ambiguous. This CDR3 contains 14 residues. Germline-derived CDR1 and CDR2 are SGHAT and FQNNGV. The germline V and J ends were trimmed by 1 base and 4 bases, with 8 bases remaining between them. The DNA of the CDR3 is TGTGCCAGCAGCTTAGTTGGTCAAAAAAACATTCAGTACTTC. Translated, it gives CASSLVGQKNIQYF.

The rearrangement links TRBV30 to TRBJ2-5, with 7 bases fitting TRBD2. Germline CDR1 and CDR2: GTSNPN and SVGIG (reference sequence). Trimming at V came to 0 bases and at J to 4 bases, leaving 2 bases not matched to a gene. The CDR3 consists of 13 residues. The CDR3 loop reads CAWSVPSGETQYF. CDR3 nucleotide sequence: TGTGCCTGGAGTGTTCCTAGCGGAGAGACCCAGTACTTC.

The V call is TRBV5-1, the J call TRBJ2-1; 10 bases agree with TRBD2. Germline trimming cut 2 bases from V and 5 bases from J; bases unmatched to any gene: 1. This CDR3 is 14 amino acids long. Germline values: CDR1 SGHRS, CDR2 YFSETQ. The CDR3 loop reads CASSLLAGHNEQFF. DNA of the CDR3: TGCGCCAGCAGCTTACTAGCGGGACACAATGAGCAGTTCTTC.

The CDR3 region has the DNA TGTGCCAGCAGCTTGGTGCCGGATTCCTACGAGCAGTACTTC. As protein: CASSLVPDSYEQYF. The rearrangement joins TRBV5-6 to TRBJ2-7; D unresolved. V was cut by 0 bases and J by 1 base, with 8 bases left in between. CDR1 and CDR2 (germline): SGHDT, YYEEEE. The length of the CDR3 is 14 residues.

This clone was counted a few times. V gene TRBV6-6 combines with J gene TRBJ2-5, with TRBD2 matching 9 bases. This CDR3 is built from 14 residues. Germline CDR1 is MNHNY and CDR2 is SVGAGI (reference sequence). After removal of 2 bases from V and 5 bases from J, the junction contained 3 bases not matched to a gene. CDR3 DNA sequence: TGTGCCAGCAGTTACGTTGCGGGAGGGGAGACCCAGTACTTC. Encoded protein: CASSYVAGGETQYF.

The V gene is TRBV19, the J gene TRBJ1-3; D is unresolved. Germline loops: CDR1 LNHDA, CDR2 SQIVND (reference sequence). CDR3 size: 13 residues. Trimming shortened V by 5 bases and J by 4 bases, and 9 bases separated the two germline ends. The CDR3 coding sequence is TGTGCCAGTAGTGAAACAGACGGAAACACCATATATTTT. Its translation: CASSETDGNTIYF. Full variable domain (remainder filled in from reference TRBV19 and TRBJ1-3): DGGITQSPKYLFRKEGQNVTLSCEQNLNHDAMYWYRQDPGQGLRLIYYSQIVNDFQKGDIAEGYSVSREKKESFPLTVTSAQKNPTAFYLCASSETDGNTIYFGEGSWLTVV.

J is TRBJ2-7 and V is TRBV18; D may be TRBD2 (6 bases). The CDR3 totals 15 residues. Germline CDR1 is KGHSH and CDR2 is LQKENI. V lost 3 bases, J lost 3 bases, and 15 bases lay in between. Here the CDR3 reads CASSPGGDLSYEQYF. CDR3 bases: TGTGCCAGCTCACCTGGAGGGGATTTGAGCTACGAGCAGTACTTC.

There are a few counts of this clone. This sample also contains other DNA sequences that code for the same CDR3. The chain links TRBV20-1 to TRBJ2-1; no clear D. This CDR3 has 10 amino acids. CDR1 is DFQATT, CDR2 SNEGSKA, per germline (reference sequence). Trimming cost V 4 bases and J 7 bases, with 5 bases left between them. The CDR3 loop reads CSAKLNEQFF. In nucleotides, the CDR3 is TGCAGTGCTAAACTTAATGAGCAGTTCTTC.

The chain employs TRBV27 and TRBJ2-7; TRBD2 agrees at 14 bases. The germline gives CDR1 MNHEY, CDR2 SMNVEV (reference sequence). The CDR3 is 18 amino acids. Losses at the gene ends were 4 bases for V and 3 bases for J; bases not matched to a gene: 11. The CDR3: CASSSQGLAGESGYEQYF. CDR3 nucleotide sequence: TGTGCCAGCAGTTCACAGGGACTAGCGGGAGAATCCGGCTACGAGCAGTACTTC.

In its sample, this clone was seen many times. The chain links TRBV7-6 to TRBJ2-1; weak D call: TRBD2 (6 bases). V lost 5 bases to trimming and J lost 0 bases, with 11 bases between them. Germline V gene data show CDR1 as SGHVS and CDR2 as FNYEAQ. The CDR3 consists of 15 residues. The CDR3 region is CASSPSESSYNEQFF. The CDR3 coding sequence is TGTGCCAGCAGCCCTAGCGAAAGCTCCTACAATGAGCAGTTCTTC. Using reference TRBV7-6 and TRBJ2-1 for the parts outside the CDR3, the full variable domain is GAGVSQSPRYKVTKRGQDVALRCDPISGHVSLYWYRQALGQGPEFLTYFNYEAQQDKSGLPNDRFSAERPEGSISTLTIQRTEQRDSAMYRCASSPSESSYNEQFFGPGTRLTVL.

V and J are TRBV18 and TRBJ2-7, with 7 bases that match TRBD1. The CDR3 is made up of 14 amino acids. The ends lost 2 bases at V and 3 bases at J; junction bases unmatched: 4. The germline V gene has CDR1 KGHSH and CDR2 LQKENI. CDR3 in amino acids: CASSPRDSNYEQYF. The CDR3 region has the DNA TGTGCCAGCTCACCAAGGGACAGTAACTACGAGCAGTACTTC. The full variable domain, rest sourced from reference TRBV18 and TRBJ2-7, is NAGVMQNPRHLVRRRGQEARLRCSPMKGHSHVYWYRQLPEEGLKFMVYLQKENIIDESGMPKERFSAEFPKEGPSILRIQQVVRGDSAAYFCASSPRDSNYEQYFGPGTRLTVT.

V usage is TRBV6-5 and J usage is TRBJ1-2, with unresolved D. The V and J ends lost 0 bases and 5 bases respectively, with 7 bases between them. The CDR3 runs to 13 residues. Germline V lookup: CDR1 MNHEY, CDR2 SVGAGI. The CDR3 loop reads CASSYSEGYGYTF. The DNA for the CDR3 is TGTGCCAGCAGTTACTCCGAAGGTTATGGCTACACCTTC.

This chain connects TRBV28 to TRBJ2-7; D possibly corresponds to TRBD2 (6 bases). Trimming removed 4 bases at V and 4 bases at J, with 11 bases between. The V gene's germline CDR1 is MDHEN and CDR2 SYDVKM. There are 13 residues in the CDR3. The CDR3 spells CASSSGTLYEQYF. Written as DNA, the CDR3 is TGTGCCAGCAGTTCCGGGACTCTTTACGAGCAGTACTTC.

This sequence joins TRBV19 and TRBJ2-2; D is perhaps TRBD2 (6 bases). The germline V gene has CDR1 LNHDA and CDR2 SQIVND (reference sequence). V lost 6 bases, J lost 1 base, and 12 bases lay in between. The CDR3 contains 15 residues. This chain's CDR3 is CASRRLGGNTGELFF. The CDR3 DNA sequence: TGTGCCAGTAGAAGATTGGGGGGGAACACCGGGGAGCTGTTTTTT.

This clone was observed once. The chain is built from TRBV11-2 and TRBJ2-7, with TRBD2 as a possible D gene (6 bases). V dropped 5 bases and J dropped 3 bases, with 11 bases sitting between them. This CDR3 has 13 residues. Germline loops: CDR1 SGHAT, CDR2 FQNNGV. The CDR3 loop reads CASSDTGGYEQYF. The CDR3 region has the DNA TGTGCCAGCAGCGACACCGGGGGCTACGAGCAGTACTTC.

The genes are TRBV4-3 and TRBJ2-1; D remains ambiguous. CDR1 is LGHNA and CDR2 is YSLEER in the germline V gene. The CDR3 consists of 15 residues. Deletions cut 0 bases from V and 6 bases from J, with 12 bases between. The CDR3 nucleotides read TGCGCCAGCAGCCAAGATACGGACCGACGCAATGAGCAGTTCTTC. Protein sequence: CASSQDTDRRNEQFF.

The chain carries TRBV7-2 and TRBJ2-5; D is uncertain. The CDR3 sequence is 14 residues long. Germline assignment: CDR1 SGHTA and CDR2 FQGNSA. Trimming pared 5 bases from V and 1 base from J, leaving 11 bases between. CDR3 in amino acids: CASSGEVAQETQYF. The DNA of the CDR3 is TGTGCCAGCAGCGGAGAGGTAGCCCAAGAGACCCAGTACTTC.

The rearrangement uses TRBV5-6 and TRBJ2-3, with TRBD2 matching over 12 bases. The ends lost 6 bases at V and 5 bases at J; junction bases unmatched: 10. Germline loops: CDR1 SGHDT, CDR2 YYEEEE. The CDR3 covers 16 residues. CDR3 bases: TGTGCCAGCAACCTCGCTAGCGGGAGGGCGGTAGATACGCAGTATTTT. Encoded protein: CASNLASGRAVDTQYF. The whole variable domain, remainder taken from reference TRBV5-6 and TRBJ2-3, is DAGVTQSPTHLIKTRGQQVTLRCSPKSGHDTVSWYQQALGQGPQFIFQYYEEEERQRGNFPDRFSGHQFPNYSSELNVNALLLGDSALYLCASNLASGRAVDTQYFGPGTRLTVL.

This chain uses TRBV28 with TRBJ2-1; D call uncertain. Germline-derived CDR1 and CDR2 are MDHEN and SYDVKM. The CDR3 runs to 15 residues. V dropped 6 bases and J dropped 6 bases, with 18 bases sitting between them. Here the CDR3 DNA reads TGTGCCAGCAGCTCTCAAGGACCCAAAAGCAATGAGCAGTTCTTC. Its protein product is CASSSQGPKSNEQFF.

The rearrangement links TRBV29-1 to TRBJ2-3; 12 bases match TRBD2. This CDR3 comprises 17 residues. Germline V gives CDR1 SQVTM, CDR2 ANQGSEA. Trimming at V came to 5 bases and at J to 2 bases, leaving 11 bases not matched to a gene. CDR3 amino acids: CSVFGRRTSGNTDTQYF. The CDR3 bases are TGCAGCGTTTTCGGACGCAGGACTAGCGGGAACACAGATACGCAGTATTTT.